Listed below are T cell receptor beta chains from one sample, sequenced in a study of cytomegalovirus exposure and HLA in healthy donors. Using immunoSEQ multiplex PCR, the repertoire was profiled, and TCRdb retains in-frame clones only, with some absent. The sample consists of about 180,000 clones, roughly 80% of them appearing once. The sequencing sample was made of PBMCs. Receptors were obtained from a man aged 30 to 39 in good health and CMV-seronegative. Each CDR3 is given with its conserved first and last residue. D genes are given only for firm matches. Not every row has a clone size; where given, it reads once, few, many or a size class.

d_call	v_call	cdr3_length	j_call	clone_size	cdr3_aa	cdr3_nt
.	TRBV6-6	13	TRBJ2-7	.	CASKQTVSYEQYF	TGTGCCAGCAAGCAGACAGTGTCCTACGAGCAGTACTTC
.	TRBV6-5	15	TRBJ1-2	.	CASSYSRVINYGYTF	TGTGCCAGCAGTTACTCCCGGGTGATTAACTATGGCTACACCTTC
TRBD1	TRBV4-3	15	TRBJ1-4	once	CASSQEGQGFEKLFF	TGCGCCAGCAGCCAAGAGGGACAGGGGTTTGAAAAACTGTTTTTT
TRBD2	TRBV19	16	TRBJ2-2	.	CASSIGAGGVTGELFF	TGTGCCAGTAGTATAGGTGCTGGGGGGGTGACCGGGGAGCTGTTTTTT
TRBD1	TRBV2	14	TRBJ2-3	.	CASRDRGSADTQYF	TGTGCCAGCAGGGACAGGGGGTCGGCAGATACGCAGTATTTT
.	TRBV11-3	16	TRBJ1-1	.	CASSLDRGTMNTEAFF	TGTGCCAGCAGCTTAGATCGCGGCACCATGAACACTGAAGCTTTCTTT
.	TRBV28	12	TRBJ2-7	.	CASGTGGHEQYF	TGTGCCAGCGGCACGGGGGGCCACGAGCAGTACTTC
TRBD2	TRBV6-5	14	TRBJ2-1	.	CASSYGLAGNEQFF	TGTGCCAGCAGTTACGGACTAGCGGGGAATGAGCAGTTCTTC
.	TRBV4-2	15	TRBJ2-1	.	CASSQGSGERSEQFF	TGTGCCAGCAGCCAAGGGTCGGGGGAGCGGAGTGAGCAGTTCTTC
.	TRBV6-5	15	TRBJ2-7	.	CASRALPSFSYEQYF	TGTGCCAGCAGGGCTCTCCCTTCGTTTTCCTACGAGCAGTACTTC
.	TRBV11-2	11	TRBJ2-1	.	CASSYTNEQFF	TGTGCCAGCAGCTACACCAATGAGCAGTTCTTC
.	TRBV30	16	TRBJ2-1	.	CAWSGISGHSYNEQFF	TGTGCCTGGAGTGGAATTAGCGGCCACTCCTACAATGAGCAGTTCTTC
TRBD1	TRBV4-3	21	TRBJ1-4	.	CASSQGFINRDRGYVGEKLFF	TGCGCCAGCAGCCAAGGGTTTATTAATCGGGACAGGGGGTACGTCGGTGAAAAACTGTTTTTT
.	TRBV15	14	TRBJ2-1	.	CATSRRRDYNEQFF	TGTGCCACCAGCAGACGGAGGGACTACAATGAGCAGTTCTTC
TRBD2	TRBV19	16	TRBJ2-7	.	CASSPGTSGTNYEQYF	TGTGCCAGTAGTCCCGGGACTAGCGGGACCAACTACGAGCAGTACTTC
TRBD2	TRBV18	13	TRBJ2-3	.	CASSPWRGDTQYF	TGTGCCAGCTCACCATGGCGGGGGGATACGCAGTATTTT
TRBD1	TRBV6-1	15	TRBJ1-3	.	CASSDPGQGANTIYF	TGTGCCAGCAGTGACCCCGGACAGGGAGCGAACACCATATATTTT
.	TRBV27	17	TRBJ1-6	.	CAGSLTGTSSYNSPLHF	TGTGCCGGCAGTTTAACAGGGACCAGCTCCTATAATTCACCCCTCCACTTT
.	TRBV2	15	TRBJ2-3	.	CASSVEGGDTDTQYF	TGTGCCAGCAGTGTAGAGGGGGGGGACACAGATACGCAGTATTTT
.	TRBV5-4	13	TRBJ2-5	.	CASSFRGHETQYF	TGTGCCAGCAGCTTCCGAGGGCACGAGACCCAGTACTTC
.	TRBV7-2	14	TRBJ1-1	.	CASSLGGQNTEAFF	TGTGCCAGCAGCTTAGGGGGCCAGAACACTGAAGCTTTCTTT
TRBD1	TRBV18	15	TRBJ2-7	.	CASSTRTGGEGEQYF	TGTGCCAGCTCAACCCGGACAGGGGGGGAAGGCGAGCAGTACTTC
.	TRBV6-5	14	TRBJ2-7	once	CASSQGPTLYEQYF	TGTGCCAGCAGCCAGGGGCCCACACTTTACGAGCAGTACTTC
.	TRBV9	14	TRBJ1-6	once	CASSALGVNSPLHF	TGTGCCAGCAGCGCCCTAGGGGTTAATTCACCCCTCCACTTT